The source of this T cell receptor (beta chain) is a study of shared clonotypes between healthy human individuals. Study at large: A few men and a couple of women, aged 18 to 49, were donors. Broader study findings: Memory subsets generally showed lower estimated richness than naive subsets.

Deep was the level at which the assay was run. Generated by immunoSEQ multiplex PCR, the TCRdb table keeps only in-frame clones and is missing some. The table lists approximately 590,000 clones, over 95% of them singletons. Of note for this clone: As yet, its antigen is unknown.

The CDR3 has 13 residues. Naive CD8 cells lacked CD45RO and underwent positive selection for CCR7, leaving out terminally differentiated effector memory CD45RA+ cells. Sequencing used naive CD8+ T cells sorted from blood. The chain recombines TRBV21-1 with TRBJ1-2; the listed D gene, TRBD1, was not tested against the DNA. TRBV21-1 corresponds to a pseudogene. The sequence derives from a woman between 25 and 40 years old in good health. The DNA of the CDR3 is TGTGCCAGCAGCGCACAGGGGTTTCGAGGCTACACCTTC. This codes for CASSAQGFRGYTF.